The source of this T cell receptor beta chain is a study of vaccination effects on CD4 cells after COVID-19 (dated by TCRdb to 2022 to 2024). About the full investigation: Across the study, the median time from the second dose to post-vaccine sampling was 72 days (range 14 to 241). The Oncomine TCR Beta short-read assay on an Illumina iSeq 100 was used to sequence cultures from other donors in the study. In both COVID-19 convalescent patients and infection-naive vaccine recipients, the study compared SARS-CoV-2 spike-specific CD4+ TCR repertoires from before mRNA vaccination with those from after it. Altogether, around 11 COVID-19 convalescent patients and several SARS-CoV-2-naive healthy vaccine recipients made up the full study. Paper-wide results and their limitations: Clones induced by infection and clones induced by vaccination both contracted markedly at late timepoints after vaccination, which fits with T cell responses waning over time. Among healthy vaccine recipients, nearly all vaccine-induced clones were SARS-CoV-2 mono-reactive, and only 1 of 255 was cross-reactive with common cold coronaviruses. The study was limited by a small number of convalescent patients, and early post-infection timepoints were lacking.

A remark on this clone: What this receptor recognizes is not known. Per-nucleotide qualities are absent, and no much larger clonotype sits a single base away.

Sequences SGHRS (CDR1) and YFSETQ (CDR2) are obtained from the germline V gene. The V end loses 0 bases and the J end loses 0 bases, and a stretch of 12 bases separates them. The CDR3 runs 16 amino acids, cysteine and phenylalanine included. The retained sequence is limited to the CDR3, 48 bases, with the frame set at the first base. The library was prepared using the immunoSEQ multiplex PCR assay. DNA from the CD4+ T cells that had been cultured and isolated underwent TCR beta CDR3 sequencing. Per the original workflow: The analysis removed non-productive TCR sequences, trimmed reads to the CDR3 region, and retained only CDR3s that were 7 or more amino acids long. Antigen-specific clonotypes were identified with the MANAFEST web app by comparing expansion in peptide wells against reference cultures. Positive clones required FDR<0.05 expansion versus reference and all other wells, odds ratio above 5, and frequency above 0.1% in two replicate wells. A clonotype was defined as cross-reactive if the clonotype was significantly expanded both in SARS-CoV-2 spike wells and in at least one common cold coronavirus spike condition. CDR3 similarity was assessed by Levenshtein distance with the stringdist R package, and unrooted trees were built with ape in R 3.6.1. The clones in this table, taken by TCRdb from immuneACCESS, are in-frame only. Not every clone is retained; where verified, under half of the shortfall comes from an unresolved V gene, and the cause of the rest is unknown. That table supplies the V and J calls and clone size; D and trimming were determined from the DNA. Here the sample has tens of thousands of clones; around 70% occur a single time. Clones ranked in the top ten supply roughly 1.4% of the sample.

In the ViraFEST assay, PBMC were stimulated with viral peptide pools, and TCR sequencing was then used to find antigen-specific CD4+ T cell clonotypes based on their expansion. After less than 13 days of culture, CD4+ T cells were isolated with the EasySep CD4+ T cell isolation kit. Participants received two doses of either the BNT162b2 or the mRNA-1273 mRNA SARS-CoV-2 vaccine. The absence of prior SARS-CoV-2 infection in healthy vaccine recipients was confirmed by negative nucleocapsid antibodies before and after vaccination. Some 2 million PBMC per well were cultured in IMDM with 5% human AB serum, 8.5 to 10 IU/ml IL-2 and gentamicin, plus 10 ug/ml peptides. Half of the culture medium was replaced with fresh IL-2-containing medium on days 3 and 7. Unless noted otherwise, every peptide stimulation condition was grown in triplicate wells. PBMC were separated from whole blood using Ficoll-Paque Plus gradient centrifugation and were then either cryopreserved at -140C or used fresh. Overlapping peptide pools spanned the spike proteins of SARS-CoV-2 and the common cold coronaviruses HCoV-NL63, HCoV-OC43 and HCoV-229E. The QIAamp micro DNA kit was used to extract genomic DNA from the cultured CD4+ T cells.

This clonotype originated in a human donor who received a COVID-19 vaccine. Sequenced here: CD4+ T cells from PBMCs cultured with HCoV-229E spike peptides, sampled after COVID-19 vaccination. The cell subset or site tag for this specimen amounts to: HCoV-229E spike overlapping peptide pool stimulation. The chain is encoded by TRBV5-1 joined to TRBJ1-1, with no confident D gene call. The CDR3 protein: CASSLVAGPLNTEAFF. The nucleotide sequence reads TGCGCCAGCAGCTTGGTGGCTGGGCCCTTGAACACTGAAGCTTTCTTT.